This T cell receptor (beta chain) was obtained from a study of response to subunit inactivated influenza vaccine. Details on this clonotype: Its specificity is unknown.

TCRdb independently ran MiXCR on the RT-PCR reads; one entry per CDR3 protein. The sample records roughly 180,000 distinct CDR3 sequences, around 8.8% being singletons. Study results and limitations: Each seasonal influenza vaccination, the authors suggested, recruits few new T cells.

V lost 5 bases to trimming and J lost 3 bases, with 11 bases between them. The CDR3 is made up of 14 amino acids. In germline, CDR1 is LNHDA, CDR2 SQIVND (reference sequence). The sample here was non-naive T cells sorted from PBMCs, taken on the day of vaccination. The sequence was collected from a man aged 50-59 years who received an inactivated influenza vaccine. The chain couples TRBV19 to TRBJ2-1; D perhaps matches TRBD1 (6 bases). The CDR3 DNA sequence: TGTGCCAGTAGTGAAGACAGGTTCTACAATGAGCAGTTCTTC. Encoded protein: CASSEDRFYNEQFF.